The clone carrying this T cell receptor beta chain appeared once. The table came from immunoSEQ multiplex PCR; TCRdb's copy has only in-frame clones and leaves some out. The data contain over 75,000 clones, 65% to 85% of them singletons. The germline gives CDR1 SGDLS, CDR2 YYNGEE. The CDR3 consists of 14 residues. Between the trimmed V and J ends, which lost 2 bases and 4 bases, there was a span of 12 bases. This specimen belongs to a study of PD-1 blockade in mismatch repair-deficient tumors. The TCR comes from an adult with mismatch repair-deficient cancer. This specimen consisted of peripheral blood, obtained 12 weeks after starting pembrolizumab. The V call is TRBV9, the J call TRBJ1-1, with D perhaps matching TRBD1 (5 bases). The CDR3 DNA reads as TGTGCCAGCAGCGTTGGGGGAGTCGGCACTGAAGCTTTCTTT. Its protein is CASSVGGVGTEAFF.